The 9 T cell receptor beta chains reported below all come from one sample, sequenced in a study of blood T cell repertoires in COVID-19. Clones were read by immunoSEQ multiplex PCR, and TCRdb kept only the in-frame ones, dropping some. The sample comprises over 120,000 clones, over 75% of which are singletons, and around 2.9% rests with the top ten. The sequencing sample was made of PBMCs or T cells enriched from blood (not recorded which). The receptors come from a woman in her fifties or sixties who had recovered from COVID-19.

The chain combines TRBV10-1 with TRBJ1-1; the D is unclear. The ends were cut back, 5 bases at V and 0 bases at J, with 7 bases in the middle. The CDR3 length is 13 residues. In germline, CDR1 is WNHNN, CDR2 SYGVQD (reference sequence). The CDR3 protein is CASSKDLNTEAFF. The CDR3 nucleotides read TGCGCCAGCAGTAAGGACTTGAACACTGAAGCTTTCTTT.

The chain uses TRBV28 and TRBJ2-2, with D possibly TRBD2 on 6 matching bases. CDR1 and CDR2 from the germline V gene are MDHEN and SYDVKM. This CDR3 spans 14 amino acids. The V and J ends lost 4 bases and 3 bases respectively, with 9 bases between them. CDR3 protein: CASSSGVHTGELFF. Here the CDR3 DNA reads TGTGCCAGCAGTTCGGGGGTCCACACCGGGGAGCTGTTTTTT.

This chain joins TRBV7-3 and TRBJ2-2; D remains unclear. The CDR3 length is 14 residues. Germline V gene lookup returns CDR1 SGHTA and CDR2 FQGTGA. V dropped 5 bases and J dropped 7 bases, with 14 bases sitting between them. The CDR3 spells CASSPNSLVGELFF. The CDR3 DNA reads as TGTGCCAGCAGCCCCAATAGTCTAGTCGGGGAGCTGTTTTTT.

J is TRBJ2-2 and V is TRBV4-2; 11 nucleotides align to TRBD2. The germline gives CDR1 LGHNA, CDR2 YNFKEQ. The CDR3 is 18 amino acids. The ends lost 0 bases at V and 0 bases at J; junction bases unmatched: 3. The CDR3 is CASSQDGLAGTNTGELFF. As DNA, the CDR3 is TGTGCCAGCAGCCAAGACGGACTAGCGGGTACGAACACCGGGGAGCTGTTTTTT.

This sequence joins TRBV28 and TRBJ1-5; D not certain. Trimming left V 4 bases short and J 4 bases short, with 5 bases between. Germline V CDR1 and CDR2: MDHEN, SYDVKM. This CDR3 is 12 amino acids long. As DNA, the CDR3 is TGTGCCAGCAGTTCAGGAAATCAGCCCCAGCATTTT. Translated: CASSSGNQPQHF.

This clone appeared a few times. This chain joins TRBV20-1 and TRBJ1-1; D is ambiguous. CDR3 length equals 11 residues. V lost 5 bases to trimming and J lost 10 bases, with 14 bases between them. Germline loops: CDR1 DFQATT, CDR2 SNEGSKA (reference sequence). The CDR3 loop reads CSAPHGRGAFF. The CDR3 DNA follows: TGCAGTGCTCCCCACGGCCGGGGAGCTTTCTTT.

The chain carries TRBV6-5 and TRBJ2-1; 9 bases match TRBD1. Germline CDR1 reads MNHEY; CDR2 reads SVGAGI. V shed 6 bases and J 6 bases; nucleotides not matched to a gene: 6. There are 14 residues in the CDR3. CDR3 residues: CASRENRGLNEQFF. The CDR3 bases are TGTGCCAGCAGAGAGAACAGGGGGCTCAATGAGCAGTTCTTC.

CDR3 sequence: CAISEVWQGAIGYTF. The CDR3 bases are TGTGCCATCAGTGAAGTCTGGCAGGGGGCAATTGGCTACACCTTC. The chain joins TRBV10-3 to TRBJ1-2; 8 bases are a match to TRBD1. The CDR3 runs to 15 residues. The V gene end was trimmed by 3 bases and the J gene end by 7 bases; junction bases not matched to a gene: 10. Germline-derived CDR1 and CDR2 are ENHRY and SYGVKD.

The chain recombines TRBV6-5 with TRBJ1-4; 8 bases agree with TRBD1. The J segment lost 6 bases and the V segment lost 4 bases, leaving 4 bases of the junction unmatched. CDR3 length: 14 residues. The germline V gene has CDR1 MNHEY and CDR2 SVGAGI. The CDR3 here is CASSSGQGDEKLFF. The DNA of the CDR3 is TGTGCCAGCAGTTCCGGACAGGGTGATGAAAAACTGTTTTTT.